This entry lists 28 T cell receptor beta chains sequenced from one sample in a study of OX40 agonist ivuxolimab in advanced cancers. The method was immunoSEQ multiplex PCR; TCRdb's version includes in-frame clones alone and lacks a portion of them. The sample gives about 58,000 clones, roughly four fifths of which show up once; 0.7% to 0.8% is in the top ten. The specimen comprised CD4+ or CD8+ T cells sorted from blood, sampled in a trial of the OX40 agonist ivuxolimab. All receptors derive from an adult with an advanced solid tumor such as melanoma, head and neck, liver or kidney cancer.

The CDR3 DNA reads as TGTGCTAGTGGGGAAGAGCTATACAATGAGCAGTTCTTC. Translating gives CASGEELYNEQFF. The rearrangement uses TRBV12-5 and TRBJ2-1, with no clear D. The CDR3 is made up of 13 amino acids. Looked up from germline, CDR1 is LGHNT and CDR2 is FRNRAP. Trimming took 6 bases from V and 4 from J, leaving 10 bases between them.

This clone was counted once. The chain has TRBV19 and TRBJ1-5; D perhaps matches TRBD1 (5 bases). This CDR3 contains 13 residues. Germline-derived CDR1 and CDR2 are LNHDA and SQIVND (reference sequence). V was pared by 5 bases and J by 6 bases, with 11 bases between. CDR3 protein: CASSGPGGQPQHF. The DNA for the CDR3 is TGTGCCAGTAGTGGACCGGGGGGTCAGCCCCAGCATTTT.

The rearrangement uses TRBV5-6 and TRBJ2-4, with a possible D match to TRBD2 (6 bases). This CDR3 contains 15 residues. Germline CDR1 reads SGHDT; CDR2 reads YYEEEE. V lost 4 bases and J 6 bases, leaving 17 bases between the germline ends. CDR3 residues: CASSRDRGGANIQYF. In DNA, the CDR3 is TGTGCCAGCAGCAGGGACCGGGGAGGAGCAAACATTCAGTACTTC.

The chain uses TRBV11-2 and TRBJ2-1; perhaps TRBD1 as D (5 bases). The V gene's germline CDR1 is SGHAT and CDR2 FQNNGV. Deletions cut 7 bases from V and 7 bases from J, with 17 bases between. CDR3 length equals 14 residues. The CDR3 reads CASTHRRGPNEQFF. CDR3 coding DNA: TGTGCCAGCACTCATCGAAGGGGTCCAAATGAGCAGTTCTTC.

The chain recombines TRBV12-5 with TRBJ2-6; D not resolved. Trimming pared 0 bases from V and 0 bases from J, leaving 6 bases between. The germline CDR1 and CDR2 sequences are LGHNT and FRNRAP. There are 16 residues in the CDR3. CDR3 region: CASGLVRSSGANVLTF. The CDR3 DNA sequence: TGTGCTAGTGGTTTGGTACGCAGCTCTGGGGCCAACGTCCTGACTTTC.

The table lists this clone with a few counts. The chain carries TRBV5-1 and TRBJ2-1; D remains unclear. Germline values: CDR1 SGHRS, CDR2 YFSETQ. With 0 bases removed from V and 0 bases from J, the gap between germline ends came to 10 bases. The CDR3 contains 16 residues. The chain's CDR3 is CASSLVAGFSYNEQFF. The CDR3 coding sequence is TGCGCCAGCAGCTTGGTTGCTGGATTCTCCTACAATGAGCAGTTCTTC.

The chain recombines TRBV4-1 with TRBJ2-5, with D tentatively TRBD1 (6 bases). The germline V gene encodes CDR1 MGHRA and CDR2 YSYEKL. This CDR3 has 13 residues. V was shortened by 2 bases and J by 5 bases, with 9 bases between the two germline ends. The CDR3 here is CASSQLRGETQYF. The CDR3 nucleotides are TGCGCCAGCAGCCAACTTAGGGGGGAGACCCAGTACTTC.

The genes are TRBV5-1 and TRBJ2-2, with D perhaps TRBD2 (5 bases). The V end lost 7 bases, the J end lost 3 bases, and 19 bases lay between the germline ends. Germline CDR1 reads SGHRS; CDR2 reads YFSETQ. The CDR3 contains 16 residues. The CDR3 coding sequence is TGCGCCAGCTTGATTCTCCGTAACGGGGACACCGGGGAGCTGTTTTTT. Its protein is CASLILRNGDTGELFF.

The chain links TRBV19 to TRBJ1-1, with 7 bases matching TRBD1. V trimming: 5 bases; J trimming: 3 bases; junction bases outside the gene matches: 12. This CDR3 is 16 amino acids long. Germline V gives CDR1 LNHDA, CDR2 SQIVND (reference sequence). The CDR3 nucleotides are TGTGCCAGTAGTCAACGAGGGGGCCGGGTAGACACTGAAGCTTTCTTT. Translation: CASSQRGGRVDTEAFF.

The V call is TRBV5-4, the J call TRBJ2-2, with D perhaps matching TRBD1 (6 bases). Germline-derived CDR1 and CDR2 are SGHNT and YYREEE (reference sequence). V lost 2 bases, J lost 5 bases, and 10 bases lay in between. This CDR3 is built from 14 residues. The CDR3 nucleotides are TGTGCCAGCAGCTTTACTCAGGGGACCGGGGAGCTGTTTTTT. It codes for CASSFTQGTGELFF.

This chain links TRBV7-2 with TRBJ2-7; D call uncertain. The CDR3 extends over 14 amino acids. Between the trimmed V and J ends, which lost 3 bases and 4 bases, there was a span of 13 bases. Germline CDR1 and CDR2: SGHTA and FQGNSA. CDR3 sequence (DNA): TGTGCCAGCAGCTTTCCCCCGTTTGAATACGAGCAGTACTTC. Amino acid sequence: CASSFPPFEYEQYF.

The chain employs TRBV4-2 and TRBJ2-2; possible D gene TRBD1, 5 bases. CDR3 length equals 16 residues. Per the germline V gene, CDR1 is LGHNA and CDR2 is YNFKEQ. The V end lost 4 bases, the J end lost 3 bases, and 15 bases lay between the germline ends. The DNA for the CDR3 is TGTGCCAGCAGCCCCACGGGCAGGGCGGACACCGGGGAGCTGTTTTTT. Amino acids: CASSPTGRADTGELFF.

The gene calls are TRBV5-1 and TRBJ2-7, with D perhaps TRBD2 (5 bases). Germline CDR1 reads SGHRS; CDR2 reads YFSETQ. Trimming took off 4 bases at V and 3 bases at J, with 8 bases between the two ends. This CDR3 region has 12 residues. Here the CDR3 reads CASSKEVYEQYF. For the CDR3, the DNA is TGCGCCAGCAGCAAGGAGGTCTACGAGCAGTACTTC.

V and J are TRBV6-5 and TRBJ2-2; D gene unclear. This CDR3 region has 16 residues. Germline values: CDR1 MNHEY, CDR2 SVGAGI. Trimming stripped 1 base from V and 5 bases from J, with 14 bases between. The CDR3 DNA follows: TGTGCCAGCAGTTACTATCAGTGGGGATCAACCGGGGAGCTGTTTTTT. It codes for CASSYYQWGSTGELFF.

The chain joins TRBV2 to TRBJ1-3; D is uncertain. CDR3 length equals 16 residues. Germline V CDR1 and CDR2: SNHLY, FYNNEI. Trimming removed 7 bases from V and 1 base from J, with 17 bases in between. The CDR3 sequence is CASTAQSPTSGNTIYF. DNA for the CDR3: TGTGCCAGCACGGCCCAGAGTCCGACTTCTGGAAACACCATATATTTT.

A few counts support this clone. This chain uses TRBV20-1 with TRBJ1-5, with no clear D. The CDR3 is 11 amino acids. Trimming removed 3 bases at V and 8 bases at J, with 8 bases between. In germline, CDR1 is DFQATT, CDR2 SNEGSKA (reference sequence). CDR3 nucleotide sequence: TGCAGTGCTAGCTCAGGCGAGCCCCAGCATTTT. The encoded protein is CSASSGEPQHF.

V is TRBV7-6 and J is TRBJ1-3; D is unresolved. The CDR3 sequence is 16 residues long. The V gene lost 2 bases and the J gene lost 1 base, with 12 bases spanning the gap. Germline values: CDR1 SGHVS, CDR2 FNYEAQ. This CDR3 is CASSLSSFVSGNTIYF. The CDR3 DNA reads as TGTGCCAGCAGCTTATCATCATTTGTGTCTGGAAACACCATATATTTT.

This clone was seen a few times. The chain links TRBV19 to TRBJ1-2; D uncertain. V was shortened by 1 base and J by 0 bases, with 18 bases between the two germline ends. Germline CDR1 is LNHDA and CDR2 is SQIVND (reference sequence). The CDR3 totals 18 residues. CDR3 coding DNA: TGTGCCAGTAGTATAGGAGTGGGCGGCACCATCCCTAACTATGGCTACACCTTC. Translation: CASSIGVGGTIPNYGYTF. Complete variable domain (other parts from reference TRBV19 and TRBJ1-2): DGGITQSPKYLFRKEGQNVTLSCEQNLNHDAMYWYRQDPGQGLRLIYYSQIVNDFQKGDIAEGYSVSREKKESFPLTVTSAQKNPTAFYLCASSIGVGGTIPNYGYTFGSGTRLTVV.

CDR3 loop: CASSFDSNNSPLHF. The CDR3 nucleotides read TGTGCCAGCAGCTTTGATTCGAACAATTCACCCCTCCACTTT. The V and J genes are TRBV7-3 and TRBJ1-6; the D is unclear. Trimming removed 3 bases at V and 7 bases at J, with 10 bases between. CDR1 and CDR2 from the germline V gene are SGHTA and FQGTGA. The CDR3 covers 14 residues.

The gene calls are TRBV5-4 and TRBJ2-2; 10 nucleotides match TRBD1. CDR1 and CDR2 from the germline V gene are SGHNT and YYREEE (reference sequence). V lost 3 bases, J lost 1 base, and 6 bases stayed unmatched. This CDR3 has 17 amino acids. The CDR3 region has the DNA TGTGCCAGCAGCTACGACAGGGGGCCTTGGAACACCGGGGAGCTGTTTTTT. Amino acid sequence: CASSYDRGPWNTGELFF. The full variable domain, with the rest looked up from reference TRBV5-4 and TRBJ2-2, is ETGVTQSPTHLIKTRGQQVTLRCSSQSGHNTVSWYQQALGQGPQFIFQYYREEENGRGNFPPRFSGLQFPNYSSELNVNALELDDSALYLCASSYDRGPWNTGELFFGEGSRLTVL.

This chain joins TRBV7-9 and TRBJ1-3, with D hard to call. Deletions cut 4 bases from V and 9 bases from J, with 10 bases between. Germline V lookup: CDR1 SEHNR, CDR2 FQNEAQ (reference sequence). The CDR3 is 12 residues long. The CDR3 DNA sequence: TGTGCCAGCAGCTCCCAAACGAGCACCATATATTTT. This sequence encodes CASSSQTSTIYF.

The rearrangement links TRBV2 to TRBJ1-2, with D unclear. Trimming took off 5 bases at V and 2 bases at J, with 12 bases between the two ends. Germline CDR1 and CDR2: SNHLY and FYNNEI. The CDR3 extends over 14 amino acids. CDR3 region: CASSLETLNYGYTF. Here the CDR3 DNA reads TGTGCCAGCAGTCTGGAGACCTTGAACTATGGCTACACCTTC.

The genes are TRBV7-2 and TRBJ2-3, with TRBD2 matching over 13 bases. After removal of 4 bases from V and 5 bases from J, the junction contained 9 bases not matched to a gene. Germline-derived CDR1 and CDR2 are SGHTA and FQGNSA. The CDR3 is 17 residues long. The DNA for the CDR3 is TGTGCCAGCAGCTCTGGACTAGCGGGGGCCCAATTAGATACGCAGTATTTT. Amino acid sequence: CASSSGLAGAQLDTQYF.

The CDR3 reads CASSSHRGEGSPLHF. CDR3 DNA: TGTGCCAGCAGCTCCCACAGGGGGGAGGGTTCACCCCTCCACTTT. The chain recombines TRBV11-2 with TRBJ1-6; TRBD1 aligns across 8 bases. The CDR3 has 15 residues. The germline V gene has CDR1 SGHAT and CDR2 FQNNGV. V trimming: 4 bases; J trimming: 9 bases; junction bases outside the gene matches: 8.

In this sample, this clone turned up once. The J gene is TRBJ2-7, the V gene TRBV12-5; D possibly corresponds to TRBD1 (5 bases). The CDR3 covers 13 residues. Germline-derived CDR1 and CDR2 are LGHNT and FRNRAP. V lost 3 bases and J 2 bases, leaving 8 bases between the germline ends. CDR3 DNA sequence: TGTGCTAGTGGTTTAGGGGTGGCCTACGAGCAGTACTTC. Translation: CASGLGVAYEQYF.

This sequence joins TRBV18 and TRBJ2-3, with 7 bases aligning to TRBD2. Trimming cost V 4 bases and J 4 bases; bases outside gene matches: 8. Germline loops: CDR1 KGHSH, CDR2 LQKENI. CDR3 length: 15 amino acids. CDR3: CASSLTPGGPDTQYF. The CDR3 bases are TGTGCCAGCTCACTCACGCCGGGGGGTCCAGATACGCAGTATTTT.

The chain carries TRBV7-2 and TRBJ1-3; unclear D gene. V lost 4 bases, J lost 2 bases, and 21 bases lay in between. The CDR3 is made up of 18 amino acids. Germline V lookup: CDR1 SGHTA, CDR2 FQGNSA. The CDR3, as DNA: TGTGCCAGCAGCTCGCAGACACGGACGGTCGGGACTGGAAACACCATATATTTT. It codes for CASSSQTRTVGTGNTIYF.

This clone was counted a few times. The rearrangement joins TRBV5-6 to TRBJ2-5; 8 bases agree with TRBD2. From germline, CDR1 is SGHDT and CDR2 YYEEEE. The ends lost 0 bases at V and 2 bases at J; junction bases unmatched: 9. The CDR3 is made up of 17 amino acids. The CDR3 is CASSLVGQAGAQETQYF. As DNA, the CDR3 is TGTGCCAGCAGCTTGGTAGGACAAGCGGGGGCACAAGAGACCCAGTACTTC.